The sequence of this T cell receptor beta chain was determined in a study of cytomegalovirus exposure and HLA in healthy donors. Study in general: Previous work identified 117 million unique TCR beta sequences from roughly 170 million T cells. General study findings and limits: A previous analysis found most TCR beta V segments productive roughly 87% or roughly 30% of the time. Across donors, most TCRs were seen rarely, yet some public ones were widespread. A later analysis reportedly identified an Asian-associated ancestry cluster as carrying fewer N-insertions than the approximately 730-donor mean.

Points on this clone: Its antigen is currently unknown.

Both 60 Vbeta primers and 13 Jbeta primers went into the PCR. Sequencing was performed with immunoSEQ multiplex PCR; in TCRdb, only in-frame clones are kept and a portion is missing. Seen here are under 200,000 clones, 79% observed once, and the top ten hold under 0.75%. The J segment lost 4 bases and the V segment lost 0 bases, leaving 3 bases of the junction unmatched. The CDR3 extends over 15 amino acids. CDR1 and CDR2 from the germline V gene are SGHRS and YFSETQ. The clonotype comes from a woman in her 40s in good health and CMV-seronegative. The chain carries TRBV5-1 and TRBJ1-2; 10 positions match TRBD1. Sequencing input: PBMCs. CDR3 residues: CASSLAGQGSYGYTF. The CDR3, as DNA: TGCGCCAGCAGCTTGGCGGGACAGGGGAGCTATGGCTACACCTTC.